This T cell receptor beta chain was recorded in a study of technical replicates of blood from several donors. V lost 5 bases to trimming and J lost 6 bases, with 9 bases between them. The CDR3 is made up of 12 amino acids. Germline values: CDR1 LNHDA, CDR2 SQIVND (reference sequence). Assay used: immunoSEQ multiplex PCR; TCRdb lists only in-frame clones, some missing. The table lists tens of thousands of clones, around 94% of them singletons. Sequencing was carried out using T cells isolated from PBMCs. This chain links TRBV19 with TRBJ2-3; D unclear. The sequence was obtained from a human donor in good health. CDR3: CASSPSRDTQYF. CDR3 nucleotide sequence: TGTGCCAGTAGTCCAAGCAGGGATACGCAGTATTTT.